The 5 T cell receptor beta chains in this list originate from one sample, sequenced in a study of T cell responses to AZD1222 COVID-19 vaccine. This table comes from immunoSEQ multiplex PCR, and its TCRdb copy is limited to in-frame clones, with some not included. The sample lists 100,000 to 150,000 clones; about 90% were seen once. Source: peripheral blood, taken on day 0 of AZD1222 vaccination. Source of these receptors: an adult in good health.

V usage is TRBV6-1 and J usage is TRBJ2-6; D not certain. The germline V gene has CDR1 MNHNS and CDR2 SASEGT. CDR3 length equals 18 residues. V lost 1 base to trimming and J lost 0 bases, with 13 bases between them. CDR3 loop: CASSEVGNYFSGANVLTF. In DNA form, the CDR3 reads TGTGCCAGCAGTGAAGTGGGAAATTATTTCTCTGGGGCCAACGTCCTGACTTTC.

V and J are TRBV3-1 (or the pseudogene TRBV3-2) and TRBJ2-1; 9 bases line up with TRBD1. The CDR3 totals 14 residues. Germline assignment: CDR1 LGHDT and CDR2 YNNKEL (reference sequence). V shed 4 bases, J shed 7 bases, and the junction held 5 bases outside the gene matches. The CDR3 here is CASSRVDRGNEQFF. The CDR3 nucleotides are TGTGCCAGCAGCCGAGTAGACAGGGGGAATGAGCAGTTCTTC.

There are a few counts of this clone. The chain employs TRBV29-1 and TRBJ2-1; D not resolved. Germline CDR1 is SQVTM and CDR2 is ANQGSEA. This CDR3 spans 11 amino acids. Trimming cost V 2 bases and J 6 bases, with 5 bases left between them. CDR3 in DNA: TGCAGCGTTGAAACCCTCAATGAGCAGTTCTTC. Protein product: CSVETLNEQFF.

The rearrangement uses TRBV28 and TRBJ2-2; D gene unclear. V lost 2 bases, J lost 1 base, and 8 bases lay in between. Germline assignment: CDR1 MDHEN and CDR2 SYDVKM. The CDR3 has 15 amino acids. CDR3 residues: CASSLGYRNTGELFF. CDR3 coding DNA: TGTGCCAGCAGTTTAGGTTACAGGAACACCGGGGAGCTGTTTTTT.

This sequence joins TRBV11-2 and TRBJ2-3; the match to TRBD2 covers 15 bases. The CDR3 is 16 amino acids. The J segment lost 4 bases and the V segment lost 5 bases, leaving 4 bases of the junction unmatched. Germline-derived CDR1 and CDR2 are SGHAT and FQNNGV. This chain's CDR3 is CASSPGLAGGSDTQYF. The CDR3 region has the DNA TGTGCCAGCAGCCCGGGACTAGCGGGAGGTTCAGATACGCAGTATTTT.